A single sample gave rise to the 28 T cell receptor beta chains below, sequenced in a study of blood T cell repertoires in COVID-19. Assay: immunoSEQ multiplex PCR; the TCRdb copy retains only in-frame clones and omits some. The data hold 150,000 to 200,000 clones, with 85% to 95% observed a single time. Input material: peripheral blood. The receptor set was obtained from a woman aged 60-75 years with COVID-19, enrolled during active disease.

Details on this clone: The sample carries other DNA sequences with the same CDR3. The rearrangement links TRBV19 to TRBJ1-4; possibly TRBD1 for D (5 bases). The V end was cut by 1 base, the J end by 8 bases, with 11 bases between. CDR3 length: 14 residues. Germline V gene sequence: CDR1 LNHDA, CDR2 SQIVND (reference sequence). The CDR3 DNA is TGTGCCAGTAGTATAGGCCAGGGTCGGGAAAAACTGTTTTTT. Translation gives CASSIGQGREKLFF.

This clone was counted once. CDR3 residues: CASGTGFIGYTF. CDR3 nucleotides: TGTGCTAGTGGGACAGGGTTTATTGGCTACACCTTC. The chain combines TRBV12-5 with TRBJ1-2; 7 nucleotides align to TRBD1. The CDR3 has 12 amino acids. Germline CDR1 is LGHNT and CDR2 is FRNRAP. V gave up 6 bases and J gave up 7 bases; unmatched junction bases: 5.

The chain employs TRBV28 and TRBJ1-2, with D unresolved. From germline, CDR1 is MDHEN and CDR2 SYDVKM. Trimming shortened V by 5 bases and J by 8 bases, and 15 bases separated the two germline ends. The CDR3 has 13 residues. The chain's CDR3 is CASSPIYGGGYTF. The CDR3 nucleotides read TGTGCCAGCAGTCCGATTTACGGCGGGGGCTACACCTTC.

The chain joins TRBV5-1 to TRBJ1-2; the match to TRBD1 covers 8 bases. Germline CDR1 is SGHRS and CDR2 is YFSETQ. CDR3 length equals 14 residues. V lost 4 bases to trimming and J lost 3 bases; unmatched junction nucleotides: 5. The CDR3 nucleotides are TGCGCCAGCAGCGCGGACAGGGCGGACTATGGCTACACCTTC. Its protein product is CASSADRADYGYTF. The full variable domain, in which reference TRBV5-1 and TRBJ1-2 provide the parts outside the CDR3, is KAGVTQTPRYLIKTRGQQVTLSCSPISGHRSVSWYQQTPGQGLQFLFEYFSETQRNKGNFPGRFSGRQFSNSRSEMNVSTLELGDSALYLCASSADRADYGYTFGSGTRLTVV.

CDR3: CASSTRGLGNSPLHF. CDR3 sequence (DNA): TGTGCCAGCAGCACCCGAGGGCTGGGTAATTCACCCCTCCACTTT. The genes are TRBV7-2 and TRBJ1-6, with D hard to call. Trimming pared 5 bases from V and 6 bases from J, leaving 14 bases between. In germline, CDR1 is SGHTA, CDR2 FQGNSA. The CDR3 sequence is 15 residues long. Complete variable domain (other parts from reference TRBV7-2 and TRBJ1-6): GAGVSQSPSNKVTEKGKDVELRCDPISGHTALYWYRQSLGQGLEFLIYFQGNSAPDKSGLPSDRFSAERTGGSVSTLTIQRTQQEDSAVYLCASSTRGLGNSPLHFGNGTRLTVT.

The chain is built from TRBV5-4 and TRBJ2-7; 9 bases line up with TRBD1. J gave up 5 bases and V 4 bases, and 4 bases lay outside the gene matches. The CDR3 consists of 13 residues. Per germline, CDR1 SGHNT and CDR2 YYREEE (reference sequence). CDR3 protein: CASSQDRGDEQYF. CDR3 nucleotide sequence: TGTGCCAGCAGCCAGGACAGGGGAGACGAGCAGTACTTC. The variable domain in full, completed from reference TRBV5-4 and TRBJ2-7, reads ETGVTQSPTHLIKTRGQQVTLRCSSQSGHNTVSWYQQALGQGPQFIFQYYREEENGRGNFPPRFSGLQFPNYSSELNVNALELDDSALYLCASSQDRGDEQYFGPGTRLTVT.

Here the CDR3 reads CASSGLYGAEWETQYF. The CDR3 DNA reads TGTGCCAGCAGTGGGTTGTATGGGGCCGAATGGGAGACCCAGTACTTC. The J gene is TRBJ2-5, the V gene TRBV6-1; D possibly corresponds to TRBD1 (5 bases). With 4 bases removed from V and 5 bases from J, the gap between germline ends came to 20 bases. The CDR3 is 16 residues long. Germline values: CDR1 MNHNS, CDR2 SASEGT.

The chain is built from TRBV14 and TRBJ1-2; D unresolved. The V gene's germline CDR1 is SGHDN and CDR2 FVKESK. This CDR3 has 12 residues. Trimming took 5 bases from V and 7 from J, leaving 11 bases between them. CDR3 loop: CASSLVSTGYTF. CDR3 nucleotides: TGTGCCAGCAGCTTGGTCTCTACTGGCTACACCTTC.

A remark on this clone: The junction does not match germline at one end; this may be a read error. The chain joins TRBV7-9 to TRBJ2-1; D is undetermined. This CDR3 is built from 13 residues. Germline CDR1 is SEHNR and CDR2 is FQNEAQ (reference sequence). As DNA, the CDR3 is TGTGCCAGCAGCTTAGTGGTGAACAAGGAGCAGTTCTTC. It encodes CASSLVVNKEQFF.

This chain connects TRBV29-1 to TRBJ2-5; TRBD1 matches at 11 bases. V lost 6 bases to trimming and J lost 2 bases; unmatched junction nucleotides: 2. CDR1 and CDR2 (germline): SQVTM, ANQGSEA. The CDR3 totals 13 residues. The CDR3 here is CSVDRGRQETQYF. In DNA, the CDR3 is TGCAGCGTGGACAGGGGGCGGCAAGAGACCCAGTACTTC.

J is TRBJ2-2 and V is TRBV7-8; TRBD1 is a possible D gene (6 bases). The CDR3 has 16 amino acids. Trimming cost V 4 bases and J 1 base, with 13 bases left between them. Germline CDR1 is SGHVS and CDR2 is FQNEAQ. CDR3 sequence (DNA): TGTGCCAGCAGCTCCGTAAGGACAGAGAACACCGGGGAGCTGTTTTTT. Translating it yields CASSSVRTENTGELFF.

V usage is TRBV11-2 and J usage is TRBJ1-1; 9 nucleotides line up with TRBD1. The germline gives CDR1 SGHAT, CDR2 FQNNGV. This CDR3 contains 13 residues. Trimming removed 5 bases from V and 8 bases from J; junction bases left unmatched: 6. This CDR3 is CASSRDRDNEAFF. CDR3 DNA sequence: TGTGCCAGCAGCCGGGACAGGGACAACGAAGCTTTCTTT.

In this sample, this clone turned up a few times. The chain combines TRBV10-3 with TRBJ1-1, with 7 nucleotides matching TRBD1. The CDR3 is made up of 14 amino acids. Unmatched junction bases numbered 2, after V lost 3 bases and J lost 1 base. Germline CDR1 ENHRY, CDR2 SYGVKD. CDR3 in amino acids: CAISEEGANTEAFF. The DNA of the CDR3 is TGTGCCATCAGTGAAGAGGGGGCGAACACTGAAGCTTTCTTT.

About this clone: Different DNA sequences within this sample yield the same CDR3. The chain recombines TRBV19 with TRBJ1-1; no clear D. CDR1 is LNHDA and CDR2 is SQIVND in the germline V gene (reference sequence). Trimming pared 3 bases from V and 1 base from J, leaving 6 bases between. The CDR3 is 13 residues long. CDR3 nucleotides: TGTGCCAGTAGTATCAGTGGGAACACTGAAGCTTTCTTT. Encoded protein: CASSISGNTEAFF.

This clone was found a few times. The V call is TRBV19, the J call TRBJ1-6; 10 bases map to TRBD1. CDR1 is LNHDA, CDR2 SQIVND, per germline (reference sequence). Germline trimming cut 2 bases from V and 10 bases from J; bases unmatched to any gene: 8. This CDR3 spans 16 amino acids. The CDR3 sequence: CASSIPPGQGISPLHF. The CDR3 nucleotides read TGTGCCAGTAGTATACCGCCGGGACAGGGGATCTCACCCCTCCACTTT.

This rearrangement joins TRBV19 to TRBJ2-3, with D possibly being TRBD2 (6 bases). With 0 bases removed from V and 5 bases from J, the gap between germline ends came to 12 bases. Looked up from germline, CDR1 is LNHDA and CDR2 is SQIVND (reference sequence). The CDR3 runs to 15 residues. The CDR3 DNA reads TGTGCCAGTAGTATAGAGGCATCGCGGGGAGATACGCAGTATTTT. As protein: CASSIEASRGDTQYF.

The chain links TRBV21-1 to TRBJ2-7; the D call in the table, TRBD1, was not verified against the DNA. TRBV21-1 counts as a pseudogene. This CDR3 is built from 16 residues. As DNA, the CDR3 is TGTGCCAGCATCTTCCGGGACAGGGAGGATTCCTACGAGCAGTACTTC. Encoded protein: CASIFRDREDSYEQYF.

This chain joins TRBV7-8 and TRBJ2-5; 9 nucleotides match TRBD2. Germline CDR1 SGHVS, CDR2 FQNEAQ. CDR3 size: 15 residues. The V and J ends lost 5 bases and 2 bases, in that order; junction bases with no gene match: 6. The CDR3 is CASSRAGGRQETQYF. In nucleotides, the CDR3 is TGTGCCAGCAGCCGAGCGGGGGGTCGACAAGAGACCCAGTACTTC.

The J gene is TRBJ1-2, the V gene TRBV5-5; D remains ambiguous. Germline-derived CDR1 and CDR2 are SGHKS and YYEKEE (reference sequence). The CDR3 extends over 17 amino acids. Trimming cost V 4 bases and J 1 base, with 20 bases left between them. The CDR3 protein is CASSTGSTKVGNYGYTF. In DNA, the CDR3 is TGTGCCAGCAGCACGGGATCCACAAAAGTTGGTAACTATGGCTACACCTTC.

The CDR3 nucleotides are TGTGCTAGTGGTTTGGGCCTGCGTTCATACGGTGAGCAGTTCTTC. Translation: CASGLGLRSYGEQFF. V and J are TRBV12-5 and TRBJ2-1; D is unclear. The germline gives CDR1 LGHNT, CDR2 FRNRAP. Deletions cut 1 base from V and 9 bases from J, with 16 bases between. The CDR3 totals 15 residues.

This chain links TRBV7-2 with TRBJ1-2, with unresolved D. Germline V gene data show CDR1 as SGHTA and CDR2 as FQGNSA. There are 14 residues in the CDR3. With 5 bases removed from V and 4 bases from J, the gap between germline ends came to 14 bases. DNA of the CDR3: TGTGCCAGCAGCGTTGGTGTCGGGAGCTATGGCTACACCTTC. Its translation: CASSVGVGSYGYTF.

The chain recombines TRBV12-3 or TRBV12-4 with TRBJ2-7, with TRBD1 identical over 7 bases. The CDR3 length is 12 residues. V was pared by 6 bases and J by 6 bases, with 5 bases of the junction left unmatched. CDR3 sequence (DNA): TGTGCCAGCAGCACCAGGACAGGCGAGCAGTACTTC. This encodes CASSTRTGEQYF.

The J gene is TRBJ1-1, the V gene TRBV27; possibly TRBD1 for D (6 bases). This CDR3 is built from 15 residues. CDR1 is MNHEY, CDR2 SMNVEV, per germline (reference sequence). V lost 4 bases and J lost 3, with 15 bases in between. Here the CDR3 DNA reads TGTGCCAGCAGTTCCAGCCCTAAGGGGGACACTGAAGCTTTCTTT. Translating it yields CASSSSPKGDTEAFF.

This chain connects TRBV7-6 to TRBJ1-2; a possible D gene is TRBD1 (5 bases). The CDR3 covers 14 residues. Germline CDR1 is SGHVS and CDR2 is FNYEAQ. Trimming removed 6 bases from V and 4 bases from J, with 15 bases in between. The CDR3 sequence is CASSLGGTPYGYTF. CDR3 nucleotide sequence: TGTGCCAGCAGTCTCGGGGGAACTCCCTATGGCTACACCTTC.

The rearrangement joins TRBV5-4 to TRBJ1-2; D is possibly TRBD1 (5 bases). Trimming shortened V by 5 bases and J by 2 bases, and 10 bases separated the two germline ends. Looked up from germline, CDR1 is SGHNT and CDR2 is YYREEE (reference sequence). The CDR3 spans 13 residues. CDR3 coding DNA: TGTGCCAGCAGGGACGGGGGGAACTATGGCTACACCTTC. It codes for CASRDGGNYGYTF.

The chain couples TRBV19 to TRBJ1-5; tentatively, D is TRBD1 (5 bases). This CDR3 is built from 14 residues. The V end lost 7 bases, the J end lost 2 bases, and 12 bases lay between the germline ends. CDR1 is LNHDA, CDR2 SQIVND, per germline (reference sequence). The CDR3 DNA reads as TGTGCCAGTACAGGGACGGGGGGCAATCAGCCCCAGCATTTT. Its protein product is CASTGTGGNQPQHF.

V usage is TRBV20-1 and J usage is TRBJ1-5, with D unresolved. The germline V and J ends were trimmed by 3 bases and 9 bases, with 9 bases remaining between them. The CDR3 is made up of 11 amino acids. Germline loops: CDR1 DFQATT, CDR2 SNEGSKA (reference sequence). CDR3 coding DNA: TGCAGTGCTAGTGGCGGCGGGCCCCAGCATTTT. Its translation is CSASGGGPQHF.

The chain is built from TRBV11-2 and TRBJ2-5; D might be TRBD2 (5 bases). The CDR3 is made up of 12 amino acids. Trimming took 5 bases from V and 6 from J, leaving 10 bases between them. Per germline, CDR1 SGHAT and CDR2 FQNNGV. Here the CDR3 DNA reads TGTGCCAGCAGCAAAGGAGGCCAGACCCAGTACTTC. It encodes CASSKGGQTQYF. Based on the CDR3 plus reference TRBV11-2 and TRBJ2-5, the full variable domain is EAGVAQSPRYKIIEKRQSVAFWCNPISGHATLYWYQQILGQGPKLLIQFQNNGVVDDSQLPKDRFSAERLKGVDSTLKIQPAKLEDSAVYLCASSKGGQTQYFGPGTRLLVL.